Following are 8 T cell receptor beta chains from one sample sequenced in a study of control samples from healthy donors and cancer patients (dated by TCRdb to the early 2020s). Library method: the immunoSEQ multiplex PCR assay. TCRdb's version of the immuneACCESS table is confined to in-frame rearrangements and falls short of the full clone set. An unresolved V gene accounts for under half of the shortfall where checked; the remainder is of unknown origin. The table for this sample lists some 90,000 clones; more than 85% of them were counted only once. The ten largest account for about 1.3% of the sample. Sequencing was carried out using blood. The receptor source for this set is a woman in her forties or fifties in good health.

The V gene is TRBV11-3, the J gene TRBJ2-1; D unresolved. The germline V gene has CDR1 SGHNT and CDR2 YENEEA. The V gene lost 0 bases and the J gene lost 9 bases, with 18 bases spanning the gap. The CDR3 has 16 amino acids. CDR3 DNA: TGTGCCAGCAGCTTAGAGGTCTCTGGCGGAACGGGTGAGCAGTTCTTC. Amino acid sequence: CASSLEVSGGTGEQFF.

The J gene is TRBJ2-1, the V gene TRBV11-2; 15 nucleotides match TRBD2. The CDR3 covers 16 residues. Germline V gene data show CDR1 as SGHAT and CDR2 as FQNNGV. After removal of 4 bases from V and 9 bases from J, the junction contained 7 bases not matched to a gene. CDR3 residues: CASSSGLAGGVGEQFF. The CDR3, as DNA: TGTGCCAGCAGCTCGGGACTAGCGGGAGGAGTTGGTGAGCAGTTCTTC.

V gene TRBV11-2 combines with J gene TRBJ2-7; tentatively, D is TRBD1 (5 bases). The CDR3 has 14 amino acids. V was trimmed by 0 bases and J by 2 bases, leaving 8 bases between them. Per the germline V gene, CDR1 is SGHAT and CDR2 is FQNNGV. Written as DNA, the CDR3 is TGTGCCAGCAGCTTAGACAGGGCCACCTACGAGCAGTACTTC. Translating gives CASSLDRATYEQYF.

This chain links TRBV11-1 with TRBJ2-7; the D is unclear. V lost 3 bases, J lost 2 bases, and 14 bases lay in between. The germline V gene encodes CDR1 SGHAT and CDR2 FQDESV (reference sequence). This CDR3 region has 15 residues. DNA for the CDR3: TGTGCCAGCAGCTTCAGCTACAGCGTCCCCTACGAGCAGTACTTC. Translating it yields CASSFSYSVPYEQYF.

This CDR3 reads CASHRDVENEKLFF. As DNA, the CDR3 is TGTGCGTCTCATCGGGACGTAGAGAATGAAAAACTGTTTTTT. V usage is TRBV2 and J usage is TRBJ1-4, with D tentatively TRBD1 (5 bases). This CDR3 has 14 amino acids. Germline-derived CDR1 and CDR2 are SNHLY and FYNNEI.

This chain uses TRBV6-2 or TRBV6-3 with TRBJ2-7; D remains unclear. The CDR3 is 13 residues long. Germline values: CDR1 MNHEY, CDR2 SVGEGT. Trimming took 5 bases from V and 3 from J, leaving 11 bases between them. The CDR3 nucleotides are TGTGCCAGCAGTAGTAGGGTACTCTACGAGCAGTACTTC. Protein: CASSSRVLYEQYF.

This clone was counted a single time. As DNA, the CDR3 is TGTGCCAACCTACCCGGGCGTACGCAGTATTTT. It is translated as CANLPGRTQYF. The chain joins TRBV21-1 to TRBJ2-3. TRBV21-1 is tagged as a pseudogene. The CDR3 is 11 amino acids.

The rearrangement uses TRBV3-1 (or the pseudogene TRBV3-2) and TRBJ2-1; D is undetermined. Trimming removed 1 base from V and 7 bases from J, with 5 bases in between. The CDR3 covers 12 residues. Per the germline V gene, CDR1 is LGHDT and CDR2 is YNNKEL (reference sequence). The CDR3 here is CASSQVRNEQFF. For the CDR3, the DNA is TGTGCCAGCAGCCAAGTTCGGAATGAGCAGTTCTTC.